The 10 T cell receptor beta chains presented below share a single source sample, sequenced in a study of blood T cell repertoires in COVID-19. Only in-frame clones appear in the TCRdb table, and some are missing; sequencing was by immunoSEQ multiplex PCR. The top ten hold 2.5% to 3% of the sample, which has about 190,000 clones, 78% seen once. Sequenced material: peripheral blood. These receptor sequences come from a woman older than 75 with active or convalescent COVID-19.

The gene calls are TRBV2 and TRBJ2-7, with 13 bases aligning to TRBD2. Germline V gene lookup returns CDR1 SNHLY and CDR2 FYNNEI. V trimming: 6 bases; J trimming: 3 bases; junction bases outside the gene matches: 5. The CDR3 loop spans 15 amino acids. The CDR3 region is CASRDRLAGGYEQYF. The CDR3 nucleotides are TGTGCCAGCAGAGACCGACTAGCGGGGGGCTACGAGCAGTACTTC.

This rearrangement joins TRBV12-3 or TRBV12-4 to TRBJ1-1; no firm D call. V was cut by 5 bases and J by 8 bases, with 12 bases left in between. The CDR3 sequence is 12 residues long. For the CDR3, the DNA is TGTGCCAGCAGTCTCCCGGGTCCCGAAGCTTTCTTT. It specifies CASSLPGPEAFF.

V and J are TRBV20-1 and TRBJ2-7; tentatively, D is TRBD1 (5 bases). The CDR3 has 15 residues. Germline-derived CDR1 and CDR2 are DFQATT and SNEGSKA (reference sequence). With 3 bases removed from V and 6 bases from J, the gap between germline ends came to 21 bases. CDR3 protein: CSASILGRAPGEQYF. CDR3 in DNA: TGCAGTGCTAGTATTTTGGGCAGGGCCCCGGGCGAGCAGTACTTC.

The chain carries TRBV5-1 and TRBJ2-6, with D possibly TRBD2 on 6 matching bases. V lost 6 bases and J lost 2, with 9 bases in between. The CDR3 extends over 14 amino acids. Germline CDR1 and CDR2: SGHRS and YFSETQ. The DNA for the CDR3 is TGCGCCAGCACCGCGGGGACTGGGGCCAACGTCCTGACTTTC. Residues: CASTAGTGANVLTF.

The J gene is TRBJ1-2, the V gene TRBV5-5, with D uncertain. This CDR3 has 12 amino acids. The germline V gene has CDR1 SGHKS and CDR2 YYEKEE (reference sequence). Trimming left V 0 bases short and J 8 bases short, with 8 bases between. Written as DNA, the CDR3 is TGTGCCAGCAGCTTGGATCTGGGCGGCTACACCTTC. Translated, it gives CASSLDLGGYTF.

In DNA, the CDR3 is TGTGCCAGCAGTCAGAAACGCGATACTACACCCCAGCATTTT. As protein: CASSQKRDTTPQHF. This chain uses TRBV2 with TRBJ1-5, with unresolved D. V lost 5 bases and J 10 bases, leaving 18 bases between the germline ends. This CDR3 contains 14 residues. Germline CDR1 reads SNHLY; CDR2 reads FYNNEI.

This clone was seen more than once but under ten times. The CDR3 DNA sequence: TGCGCCAGCAGCTCACCGGGACTAGCGACCTACGAGCAGTACTTC. Protein: CASSSPGLATYEQYF. The J gene is TRBJ2-7, the V gene TRBV5-1; 10 nucleotides match TRBD2. The CDR3 spans 15 residues. Per germline, CDR1 SGHRS and CDR2 YFSETQ. The trim removed 3 bases at V and 2 bases at J, leaving 5 bases unmatched.

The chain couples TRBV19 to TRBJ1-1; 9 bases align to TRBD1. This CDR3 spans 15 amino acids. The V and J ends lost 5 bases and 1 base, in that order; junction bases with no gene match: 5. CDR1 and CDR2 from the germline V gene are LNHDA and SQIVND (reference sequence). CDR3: CASSLQGAGNTEAFF. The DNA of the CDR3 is TGTGCCAGTAGTCTACAGGGGGCCGGGAACACTGAAGCTTTCTTT.

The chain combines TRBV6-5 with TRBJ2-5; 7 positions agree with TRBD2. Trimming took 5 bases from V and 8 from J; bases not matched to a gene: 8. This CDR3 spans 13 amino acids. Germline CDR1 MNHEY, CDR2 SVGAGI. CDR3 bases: TGTGCCAGCAGTCCCGGCGGACTAGGCACCCAGTACTTC. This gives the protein CASSPGGLGTQYF.

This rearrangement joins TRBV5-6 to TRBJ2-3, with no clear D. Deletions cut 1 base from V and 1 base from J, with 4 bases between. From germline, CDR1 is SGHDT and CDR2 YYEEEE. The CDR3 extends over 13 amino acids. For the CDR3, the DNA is TGTGCCAGCAGCTTGCAGGGCACAGATACGCAGTATTTT. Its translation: CASSLQGTDTQYF. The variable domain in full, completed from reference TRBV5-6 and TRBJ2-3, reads DAGVTQSPTHLIKTRGQQVTLRCSPKSGHDTVSWYQQALGQGPQFIFQYYEEEERQRGNFPDRFSGHQFPNYSSELNVNALLLGDSALYLCASSLQGTDTQYFGPGTRLTVL.